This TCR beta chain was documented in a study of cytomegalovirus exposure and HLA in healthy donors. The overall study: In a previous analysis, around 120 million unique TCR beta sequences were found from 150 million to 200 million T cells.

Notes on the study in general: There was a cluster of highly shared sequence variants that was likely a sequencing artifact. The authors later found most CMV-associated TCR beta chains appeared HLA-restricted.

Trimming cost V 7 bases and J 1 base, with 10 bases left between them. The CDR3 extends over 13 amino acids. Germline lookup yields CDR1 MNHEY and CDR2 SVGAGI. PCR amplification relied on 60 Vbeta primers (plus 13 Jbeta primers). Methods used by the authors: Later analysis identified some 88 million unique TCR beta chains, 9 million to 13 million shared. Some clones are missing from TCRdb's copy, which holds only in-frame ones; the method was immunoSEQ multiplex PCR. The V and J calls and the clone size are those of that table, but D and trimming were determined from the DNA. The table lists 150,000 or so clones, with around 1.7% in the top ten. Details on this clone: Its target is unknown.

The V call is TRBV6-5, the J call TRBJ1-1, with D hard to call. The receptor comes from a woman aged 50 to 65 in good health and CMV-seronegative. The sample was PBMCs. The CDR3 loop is CASTLTGNTEAFF. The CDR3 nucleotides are TGTGCCAGCACCTTGACGGGGAACACTGAAGCTTTCTTT.